This TCR beta chain was retrieved from a study of blood T cell repertoires in COVID-19. Assay used: immunoSEQ multiplex PCR; TCRdb lists only in-frame clones, some missing. The data hold 240,000 or so clones, with about four fifths observed a single time. V lost 4 bases to trimming and J lost 4 bases; unmatched junction nucleotides: 8. The CDR3 totals 15 residues. Germline CDR1 and CDR2: SGHNT and YYREEE (reference sequence). The source is a man aged 25 to 40 who had recovered from COVID-19. The sample was peripheral blood. The V and J genes are TRBV5-4 and TRBJ2-5, with 9 bases identical to TRBD1. Here the CDR3 DNA reads TGTGCCAGCAGCCCCAGGGGGACAGGGCCAGAGACCCAGTACTTC. It yields the protein CASSPRGTGPETQYF. The full variable domain, completed using reference TRBV5-4 and TRBJ2-5, is ETGVTQSPTHLIKTRGQQVTLRCSSQSGHNTVSWYQQALGQGPQFIFQYYREEENGRGNFPPRFSGLQFPNYSSELNVNALELDDSALYLCASSPRGTGPETQYFGPGTRLLVL.